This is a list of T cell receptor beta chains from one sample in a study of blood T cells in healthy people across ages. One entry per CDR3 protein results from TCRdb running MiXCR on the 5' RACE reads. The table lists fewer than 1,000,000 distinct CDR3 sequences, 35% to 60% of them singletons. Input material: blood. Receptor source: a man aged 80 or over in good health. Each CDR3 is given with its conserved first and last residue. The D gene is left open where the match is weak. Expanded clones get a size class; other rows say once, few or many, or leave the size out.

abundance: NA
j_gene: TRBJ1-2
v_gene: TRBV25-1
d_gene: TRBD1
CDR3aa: CASSTGQGRYGYTF
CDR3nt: TGTGCCAGCTCCACCGGACAGGGGAGGTATGGCTACACCTTC

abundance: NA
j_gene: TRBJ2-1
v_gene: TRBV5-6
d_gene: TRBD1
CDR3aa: CASSLLQGTAYNERFF
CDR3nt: TGTGCCAGCAGCCTGTTACAGGGGACCGCCTACAATGAGCGGTTCTTC

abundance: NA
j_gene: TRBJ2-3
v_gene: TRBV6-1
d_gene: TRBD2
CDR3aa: CASSEGLAEEYTQYF
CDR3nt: TGTGCCAGCAGTGAAGGGCTAGCGGAAGAGTATACGCAGTATTTT

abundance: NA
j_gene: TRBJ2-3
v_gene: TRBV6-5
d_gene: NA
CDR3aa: CASSLGGEGDTQYF
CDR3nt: TGTGCCAGCAGTTTGGGGGGAGAGGGAGATACGCAGTATTTT

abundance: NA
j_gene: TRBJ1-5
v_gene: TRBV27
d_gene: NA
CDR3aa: CASRQGGASNQPQHF
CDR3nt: TGTGCCAGCAGACAGGGTGGGGCTAGCAATCAGCCCCAGCATTTT

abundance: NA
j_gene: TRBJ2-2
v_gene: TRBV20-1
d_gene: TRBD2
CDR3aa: CSARVAGVATGELFF
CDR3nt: TGCAGTGCTAGGGTAGCGGGAGTTGCTACCGGGGAGCTGTTTTTT

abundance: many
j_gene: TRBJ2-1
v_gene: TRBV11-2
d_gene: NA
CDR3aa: CASRPDRTNNEQFF
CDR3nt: TGTGCCAGCAGACCAGACAGGACCAACAATGAGCAGTTCTTC

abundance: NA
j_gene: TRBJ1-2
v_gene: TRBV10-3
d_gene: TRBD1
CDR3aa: CAISEKGQGGYGYTF
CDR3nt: TGTGCCATCAGTGAGAAGGGACAGGGTGGCTATGGCTACACCTTC

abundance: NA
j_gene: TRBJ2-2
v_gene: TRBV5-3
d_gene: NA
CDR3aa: CARRCANTGELFF
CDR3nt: TGTGCCAGGCGTTGCGCGAACACCGGGGAGCTGTTTTTT

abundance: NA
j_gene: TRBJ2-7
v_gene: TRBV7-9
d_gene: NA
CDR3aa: CASSGQNEQYF
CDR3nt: TGTGCCAGCAGCGGACAGAACGAGCAGTACTTC

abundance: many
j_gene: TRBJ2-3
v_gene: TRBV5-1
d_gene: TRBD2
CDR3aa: CASRTSGMDTQYF
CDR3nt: TGCGCCAGCAGGACTAGCGGGATGGATACGCAGTATTTT

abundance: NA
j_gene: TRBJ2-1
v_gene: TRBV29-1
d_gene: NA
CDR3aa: CSVEDGTEQFF
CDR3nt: TGCAGCGTTGAAGATGGCACGGAGCAGTTCTTC

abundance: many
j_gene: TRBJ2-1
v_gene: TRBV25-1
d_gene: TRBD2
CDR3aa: CASSLPGLAVQEQFF
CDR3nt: TGTGCCAGCAGTTTGCCGGGACTAGCGGTCCAAGAGCAGTTCTTC

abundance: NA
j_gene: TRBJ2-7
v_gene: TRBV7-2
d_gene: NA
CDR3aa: CASTRDNNEQYF
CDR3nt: TGTGCCAGCACCAGGGACAACAATGAGCAGTACTTC

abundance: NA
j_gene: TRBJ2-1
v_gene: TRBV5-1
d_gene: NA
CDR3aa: CASSLAPGRSESSYNEQFF
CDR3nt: TGCGCCAGCAGCTTGGCCCCGGGTCGAAGCGAAAGCTCCTACAATGAGCAGTTCTTC

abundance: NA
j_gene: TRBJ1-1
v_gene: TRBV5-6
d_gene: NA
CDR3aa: CASSQGRTEGYTEAFF
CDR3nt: TGTGCCAGCAGCCAGGGCCGGACGGAAGGATACACTGAAGCTTTCTTT

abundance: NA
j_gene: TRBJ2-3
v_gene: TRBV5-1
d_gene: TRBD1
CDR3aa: CASSFMTGSTDTQYF
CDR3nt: TGCGCCAGCAGCTTTATGACAGGGAGCACAGATACGCAGTATTTT

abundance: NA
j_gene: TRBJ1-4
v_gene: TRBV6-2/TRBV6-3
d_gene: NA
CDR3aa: CASRTHRQDLSSEKLFF
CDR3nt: TGTGCCAGCAGGACGCATCGTCAGGACCTGAGTAGTGAAAAACTGTTTTTT

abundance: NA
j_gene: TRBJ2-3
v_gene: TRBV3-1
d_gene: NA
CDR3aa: CASSQSMRGPTDTQYF
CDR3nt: TGTGCCAGCAGCCAGTCTATGCGGGGCCCCACAGATACGCAGTATTTT

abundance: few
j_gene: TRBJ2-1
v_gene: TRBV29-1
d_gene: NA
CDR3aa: CSVGGGTYNEQFF
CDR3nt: TGCAGCGTTGGGGGCGGAACCTACAATGAGCAGTTCTTC

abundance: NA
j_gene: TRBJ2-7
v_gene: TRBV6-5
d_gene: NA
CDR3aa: CASSYQISYEQYF
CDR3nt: TGTGCCAGCAGTTACCAGATCTCCTACGAGCAGTACTTC

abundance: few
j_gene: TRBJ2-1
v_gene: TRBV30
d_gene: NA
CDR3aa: CAWSVRADEQFF
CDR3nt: TGTGCCTGGAGTGTACGGGCAGATGAGCAGTTCTTC

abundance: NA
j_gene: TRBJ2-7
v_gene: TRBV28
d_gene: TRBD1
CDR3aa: CASSLPGQGPYEQYF
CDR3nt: TGTGCCAGCAGTTTACCGGGACAGGGACCCTACGAGCAGTACTTC

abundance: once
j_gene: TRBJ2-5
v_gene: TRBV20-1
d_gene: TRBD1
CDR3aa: CSARDRIGKTQYF
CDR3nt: TGCAGTGCGCGGGACAGGATAGGGAAGACCCAGTACTTC

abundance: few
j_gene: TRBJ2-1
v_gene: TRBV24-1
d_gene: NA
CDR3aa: CATSARDSTYNEQFF
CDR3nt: TGTGCCACCAGTGCCCGGGACTCGACCTACAATGAGCAGTTCTTC

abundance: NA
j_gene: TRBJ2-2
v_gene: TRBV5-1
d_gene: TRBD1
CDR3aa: CASSFRTGGIFTGELFF
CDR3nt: TGCGCCAGCAGCTTTCGGACAGGGGGCATTTTCACCGGGGAGCTGTTTTTT

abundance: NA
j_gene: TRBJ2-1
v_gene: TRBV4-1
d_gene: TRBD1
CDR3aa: CASSHHTGQGARNEQFF
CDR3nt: TGCGCCAGCAGCCACCACACCGGACAGGGGGCCCGCAATGAGCAGTTCTTC

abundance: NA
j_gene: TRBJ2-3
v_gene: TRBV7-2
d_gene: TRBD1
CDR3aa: CASSLEQGAYYTQYF
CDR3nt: TGTGCCAGCAGCTTAGAACAGGGGGCGTATTATACGCAGTATTTT

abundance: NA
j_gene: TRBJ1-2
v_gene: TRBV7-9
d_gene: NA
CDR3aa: CASSPNEVYGYTF
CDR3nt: TGTGCCAGCAGCCCTAATGAGGTCTATGGCTACACCTTC

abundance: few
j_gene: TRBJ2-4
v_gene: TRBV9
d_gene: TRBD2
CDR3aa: CASSEGLAENIQYF
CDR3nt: TGTGCCAGCAGCGAAGGACTAGCGGAAAACATTCAGTACTTC